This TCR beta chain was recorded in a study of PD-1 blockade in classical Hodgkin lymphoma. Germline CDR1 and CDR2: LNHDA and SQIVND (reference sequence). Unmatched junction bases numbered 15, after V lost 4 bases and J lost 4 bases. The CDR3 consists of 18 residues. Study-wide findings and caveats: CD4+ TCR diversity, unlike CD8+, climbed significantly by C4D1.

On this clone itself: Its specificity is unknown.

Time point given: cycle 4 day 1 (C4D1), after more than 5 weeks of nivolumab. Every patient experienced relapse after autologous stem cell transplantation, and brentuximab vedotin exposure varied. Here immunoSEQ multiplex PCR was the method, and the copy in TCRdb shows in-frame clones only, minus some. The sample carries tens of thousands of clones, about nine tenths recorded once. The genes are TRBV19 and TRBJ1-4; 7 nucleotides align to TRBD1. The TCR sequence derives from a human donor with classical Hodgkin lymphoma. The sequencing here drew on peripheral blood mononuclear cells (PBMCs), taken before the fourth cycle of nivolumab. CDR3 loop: CASSTHLEDRSYNEKLFF. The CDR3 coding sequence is TGTGCCAGTAGTACCCACTTAGAGGACAGGAGCTATAATGAAAAACTGTTTTTT.